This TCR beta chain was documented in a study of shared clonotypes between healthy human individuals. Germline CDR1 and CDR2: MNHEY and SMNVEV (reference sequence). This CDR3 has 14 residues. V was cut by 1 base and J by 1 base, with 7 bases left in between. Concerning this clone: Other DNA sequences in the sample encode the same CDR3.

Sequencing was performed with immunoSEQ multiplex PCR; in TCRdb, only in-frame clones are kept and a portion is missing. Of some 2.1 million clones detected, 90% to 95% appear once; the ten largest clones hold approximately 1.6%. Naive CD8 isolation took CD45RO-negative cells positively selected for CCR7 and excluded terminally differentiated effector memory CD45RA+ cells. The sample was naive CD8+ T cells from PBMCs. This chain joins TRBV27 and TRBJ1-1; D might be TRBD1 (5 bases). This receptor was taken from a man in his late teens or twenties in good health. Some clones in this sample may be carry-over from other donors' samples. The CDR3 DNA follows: TGTGCCAGCAGTTTATTGGGGGAGAACACTGAAGCTTTCTTT. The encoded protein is CASSLLGENTEAFF.